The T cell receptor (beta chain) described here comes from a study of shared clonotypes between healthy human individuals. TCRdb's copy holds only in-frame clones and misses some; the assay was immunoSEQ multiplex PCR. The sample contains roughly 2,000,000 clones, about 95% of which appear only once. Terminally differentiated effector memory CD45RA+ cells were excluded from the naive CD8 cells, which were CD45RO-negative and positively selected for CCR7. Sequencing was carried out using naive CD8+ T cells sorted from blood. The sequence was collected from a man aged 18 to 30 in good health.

CDR3 coding DNA: TGTGCCAGCAGCCCCACGGATTCAGTCTACAATGAGCAGTTCTTC. Its protein product is CASSPTDSVYNEQFF. The V call is TRBV7-6, the J call TRBJ2-1; D is unclear. This CDR3 comprises 15 residues. Trimming took off 5 bases at V and 3 bases at J, with 14 bases between the two ends. The V gene's germline CDR1 is SGHVS and CDR2 FNYEAQ. The full variable domain, completed using reference TRBV7-6 and TRBJ2-1, is GAGVSQSPRYKVTKRGQDVALRCDPISGHVSLYWYRQALGQGPEFLTYFNYEAQQDKSGLPNDRFSAERPEGSISTLTIQRTEQRDSAMYRCASSPTDSVYNEQFFGPGTRLTVL.